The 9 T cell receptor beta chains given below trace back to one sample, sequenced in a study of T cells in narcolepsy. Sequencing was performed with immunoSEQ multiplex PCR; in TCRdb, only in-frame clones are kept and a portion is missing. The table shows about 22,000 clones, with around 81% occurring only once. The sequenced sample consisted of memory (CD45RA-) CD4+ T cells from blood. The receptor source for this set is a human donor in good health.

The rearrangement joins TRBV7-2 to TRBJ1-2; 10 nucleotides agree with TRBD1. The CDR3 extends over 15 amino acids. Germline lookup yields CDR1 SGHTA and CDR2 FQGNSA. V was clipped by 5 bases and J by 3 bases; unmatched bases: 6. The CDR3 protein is CASSPRQGAYYGYTF. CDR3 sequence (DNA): TGTGCCAGCAGCCCCAGACAGGGGGCCTACTATGGCTACACCTTC.

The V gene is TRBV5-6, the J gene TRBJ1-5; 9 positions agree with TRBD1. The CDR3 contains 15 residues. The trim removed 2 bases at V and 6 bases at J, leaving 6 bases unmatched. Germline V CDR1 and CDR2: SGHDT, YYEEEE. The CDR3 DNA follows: TGTGCCAGCAGCTTCTGGGACAGGGTCAGTCAGCCCCAGCATTTT. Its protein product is CASSFWDRVSQPQHF.

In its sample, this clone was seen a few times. The CDR3 nucleotides are TGTGCCAGCTCACCCAATACACCGGGGAACACCGGGGAGCTGTTTTTT. Residues: CASSPNTPGNTGELFF. The rearrangement links TRBV18 to TRBJ2-2; D not resolved. This CDR3 is built from 16 residues. Germline CDR1 is KGHSH and CDR2 is LQKENI. V was shortened by 3 bases and J by 1 base, with 12 bases between the two germline ends. The variable domain in full, with the rest retrieved from reference TRBV18 and TRBJ2-2, is NAGVMQNPRHLVRRRGQEARLRCSPMKGHSHVYWYRQLPEEGLKFMVYLQKENIIDESGMPKERFSAEFPKEGPSILRIQQVVRGDSAAYFCASSPNTPGNTGELFFGEGSRLTVL.

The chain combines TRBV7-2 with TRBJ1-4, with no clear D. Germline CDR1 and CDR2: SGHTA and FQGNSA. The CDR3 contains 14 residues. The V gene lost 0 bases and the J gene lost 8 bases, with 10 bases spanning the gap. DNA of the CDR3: TGTGCCAGCAGCTTAGCGGTCAGCAGCGAAAAACTGTTTTTT. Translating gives CASSLAVSSEKLFF.

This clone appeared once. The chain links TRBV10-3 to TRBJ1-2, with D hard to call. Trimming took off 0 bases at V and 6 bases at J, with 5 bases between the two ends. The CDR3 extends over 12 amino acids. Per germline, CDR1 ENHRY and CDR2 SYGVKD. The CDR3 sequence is CAISESGHGYTF. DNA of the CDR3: TGTGCCATCAGTGAGTCCGGGCATGGCTACACCTTC.

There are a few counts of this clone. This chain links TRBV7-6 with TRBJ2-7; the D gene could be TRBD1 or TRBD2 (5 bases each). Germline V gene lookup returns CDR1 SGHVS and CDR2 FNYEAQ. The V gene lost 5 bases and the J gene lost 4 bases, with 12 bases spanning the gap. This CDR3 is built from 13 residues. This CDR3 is CASSEFGGYEQYF. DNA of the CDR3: TGTGCCAGCAGCGAATTTGGGGGTTACGAGCAGTACTTC.

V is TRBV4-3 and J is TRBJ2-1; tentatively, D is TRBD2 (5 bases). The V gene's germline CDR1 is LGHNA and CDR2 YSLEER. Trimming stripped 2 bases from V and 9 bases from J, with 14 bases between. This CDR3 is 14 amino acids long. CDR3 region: CASSQQDDEGEQFF. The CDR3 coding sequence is TGCGCCAGCAGCCAACAGGACGACGAGGGTGAGCAGTTCTTC.

Here the CDR3 reads CASSDPGAYEQYF. CDR3 sequence (DNA): TGTGCCAGCAGTGACCCCGGAGCCTACGAGCAGTACTTC. The V gene is TRBV11-3, the J gene TRBJ2-7; D call uncertain. CDR3 length equals 13 residues. The V end was cut by 6 bases, the J end by 2 bases, with 11 bases between. CDR1 and CDR2 (germline): SGHNT, YENEEA.

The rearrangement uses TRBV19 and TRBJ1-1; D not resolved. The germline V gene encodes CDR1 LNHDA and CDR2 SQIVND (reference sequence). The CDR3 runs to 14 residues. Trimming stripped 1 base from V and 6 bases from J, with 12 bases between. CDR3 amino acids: CASSIGGVFSEAFF. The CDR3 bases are TGTGCCAGTAGTATAGGCGGGGTTTTTTCTGAAGCTTTCTTT.